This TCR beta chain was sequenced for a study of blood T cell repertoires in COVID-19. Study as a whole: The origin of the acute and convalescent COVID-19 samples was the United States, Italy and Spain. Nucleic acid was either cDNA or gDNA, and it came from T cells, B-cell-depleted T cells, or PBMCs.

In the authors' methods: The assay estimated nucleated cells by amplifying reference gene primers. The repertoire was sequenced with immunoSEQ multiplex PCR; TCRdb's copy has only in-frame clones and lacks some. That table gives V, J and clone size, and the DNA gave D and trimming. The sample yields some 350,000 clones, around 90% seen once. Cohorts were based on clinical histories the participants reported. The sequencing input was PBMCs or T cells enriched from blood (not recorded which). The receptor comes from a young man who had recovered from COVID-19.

In DNA, the CDR3 is TGTGCCTGGAGTGTCGGCAGGGTCGCCAATAGCAATCAGCCCCAGCATTTT. This codes for CAWSVGRVANSNQPQHF. This chain joins TRBV30 and TRBJ1-5; possible D gene TRBD1, 5 bases. In germline, CDR1 is GTSNPN, CDR2 SVGIG (reference sequence). V was clipped by 0 bases and J by 0 bases, with 15 bases between them. This CDR3 contains 17 residues.